This TCR beta chain was documented in a study of T cell responses to AZD1222 COVID-19 vaccine. General observations from the study: After the peak T cell response, and only then, were repertoires sampled. CD4 TCRs linked to vaccination spanned spike, dominating at 160-218 and 743-854.

In regard to this clone: The target antigen is unknown.

The CDR3 has 14 amino acids. Trimming cost V 4 bases and J 6 bases; bases outside gene matches: 6. Germline CDR1 and CDR2: MDHEN and SYDVKM. The protocol was immunoSEQ multiplex PCR, while the TCRdb copy is restricted to in-frame clones and leaves out a portion. The data hold about 21,000 clones, with approximately 88% observed a single time. The V call is TRBV28, the J call TRBJ2-1, with 7 bases identical to TRBD2. Here the sequenced sample was peripheral blood, taken 28 days after the second AZD1222 dose. The sequence was collected from an adult who received the AZD1222 COVID-19 vaccine. The CDR3: CASSSSTSLNEQFF. CDR3 bases: TGTGCCAGCAGTTCCTCGACTAGCCTCAATGAGCAGTTCTTC.